Included here is one T cell receptor (beta chain) sequence, with context. The antigen remains undetermined. Profiled with immunoSEQ multiplex PCR; TCRdb holds only in-frame clones, not every one. Of some 150,000 clones listed, roughly 89% were seen once; the top ten hold roughly 4.3%. The data are from a study of cytomegalovirus exposure and HLA in healthy donors. General study points: It was confirmed in vitro that a few of the CMV-associated chains were specific for CMV antigens. With high specificity and sensitivity, the classifier reportedly diagnosed cytomegalovirus status. There were fewer than 200 TCR beta chains listed as cytomegalovirus-associated.

Germline CDR1 is MNHNS and CDR2 is SASEGT. The CDR3 length is 13 residues. Trimming left V 6 bases short and J 4 bases short, with 13 bases between. The sequenced sample consisted of PBMCs. The chain uses TRBV6-1 and TRBJ2-7, with a weak D call TRBD2 (6 bases). This receptor was obtained from a young man in good health and CMV-seropositive. CDR3 region: CASRLPGLYEQYF. CDR3 coding DNA: TGTGCCAGCAGGCTTCCGGGACTGTACGAGCAGTACTTC.